Listed here is a single T cell receptor beta chain. Antigen specificity is unknown. Unmatched junction bases numbered 12, after V lost 3 bases and J lost 4 bases. The CDR3 length is 16 residues. From germline, CDR1 is SGHDT and CDR2 YYEEEE. Together with a sample-barcoded 5' primer, a J-beta primer mix was included in a second PCR lasting about 6 to 11 cycles. TCRdb itself ran the 5' RACE reads through MiXCR, one entry per CDR3 protein. The data contain 800,000 to 1,000,000 distinct CDR3 sequences, under 50% of them singletons. These data come from a study of blood T cells in healthy people across ages. General study points: Naive and antigen-experienced cells were not separated, limiting conclusive comparison.

Sequencing input: blood. The origin of this receptor is a man aged 30 to 45 in good health. The chain combines TRBV5-6 with TRBJ2-5; 7 nucleotides agree with TRBD1. CDR3 bases: TGTGCCAGCAGCTCGCTGGGACAGCAACTTGGAGAGACCCAGTACTTC. This translates into CASSSLGQQLGETQYF. Using reference TRBV5-6 and TRBJ2-5 for the parts outside the CDR3, the full variable domain is DAGVTQSPTHLIKTRGQQVTLRCSPKSGHDTVSWYQQALGQGPQFIFQYYEEEERQRGNFPDRFSGHQFPNYSSELNVNALLLGDSALYLCASSSLGQQLGETQYFGPGTRLLVL.